The T cell receptor (beta chain) described here comes from a study of cytomegalovirus exposure and HLA in healthy donors. Findings and caveats of the study: In a later analysis, donors in an Asian-associated ancestry cluster reportedly had fewer N-insertions in productive TCRs than the cohort mean. The classifier, whose performance was assessed in both the original and validation cohorts, reportedly diagnosed cytomegalovirus status with high specificity and sensitivity.

As for this clone: The antigen is not known.

The PCR employed 60 Vbeta primers together with 13 Jbeta primers. Sequenced by immunoSEQ multiplex PCR; TCRdb stores in-frame clones only, minus some. The sample lists approximately 140,000 clones, over 60% occurring once. As for the donors, each was a healthy bone marrow donor. The trim removed 6 bases at V and 3 bases at J, leaving 9 bases unmatched. The CDR3 runs to 15 residues. Germline lookup yields CDR1 MDHEN and CDR2 SYDVKM. The sequence was collected from a male donor in good health and CMV-seropositive. The V and J genes are TRBV28 and TRBJ2-7, with 9 bases lining up with TRBD2. The sequenced material came from PBMCs. Here the CDR3 DNA reads TGTGCCAGCAGAAACTCGGGACTAGCTGACTACGAGCAGTACTTC. Its translation: CASRNSGLADYEQYF.